This TCR beta chain is drawn from a study of radiation and T cells in renal cell carcinoma. Indicated time point: baseline pretreatment blood. Treatment denoted: 15 Gy SBRT to primary tumor, nephrectomy 4 weeks later. After SBRT, blood was collected at 2 and 4 weeks, plus baseline. The tumor was a clear cell renal cell carcinoma. Measured with immunoSEQ multiplex PCR; TCRdb has only the in-frame clones, and not every one. This sample yields 100,000 to 150,000 clones, of which 82% are seen a single time; less than 3.5% belongs to the top ten. V lost 9 bases and J 8 bases, leaving 16 bases between the germline ends. Germline CDR1 SGHTA, CDR2 FQGNSA. The CDR3 sequence is 12 residues long. Points on this clone: What it binds is not known.

Study findings and constraints: Top tumor clonotypes rose in blood 2 weeks post-radiation, then contracted. Without pretreatment biopsies, baseline tumor clonotype presence was undetermined.

This receptor was identified in a woman in her sixties or seventies with renal cell carcinoma. The J gene is TRBJ1-1, the V gene TRBV7-2; D perhaps matches TRBD1 (6 bases). Sequences were derived from blood, sampled from a patient whose treatment included radiotherapy and nephrectomy. The CDR3 nucleotides are TGTGCCAGACGGGACACAAGAACAGAAGCTTTCTTT. Protein: CARRDTRTEAFF.